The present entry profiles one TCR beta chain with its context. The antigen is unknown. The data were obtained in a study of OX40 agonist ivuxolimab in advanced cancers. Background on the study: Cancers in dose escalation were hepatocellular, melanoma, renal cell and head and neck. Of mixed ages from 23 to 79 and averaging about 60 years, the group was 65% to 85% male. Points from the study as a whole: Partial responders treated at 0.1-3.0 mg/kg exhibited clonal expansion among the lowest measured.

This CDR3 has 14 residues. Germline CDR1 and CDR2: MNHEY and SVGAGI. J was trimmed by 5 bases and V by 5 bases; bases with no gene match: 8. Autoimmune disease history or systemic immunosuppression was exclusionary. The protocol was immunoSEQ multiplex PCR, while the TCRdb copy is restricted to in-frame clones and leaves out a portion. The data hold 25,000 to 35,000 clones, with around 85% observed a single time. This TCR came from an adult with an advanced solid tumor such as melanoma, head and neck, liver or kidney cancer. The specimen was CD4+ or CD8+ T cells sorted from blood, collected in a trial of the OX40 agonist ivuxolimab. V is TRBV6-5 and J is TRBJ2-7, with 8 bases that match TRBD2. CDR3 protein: CASSLSGSRNEQYF. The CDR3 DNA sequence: TGTGCCAGCAGTCTAAGCGGGAGTCGAAACGAGCAGTACTTC.